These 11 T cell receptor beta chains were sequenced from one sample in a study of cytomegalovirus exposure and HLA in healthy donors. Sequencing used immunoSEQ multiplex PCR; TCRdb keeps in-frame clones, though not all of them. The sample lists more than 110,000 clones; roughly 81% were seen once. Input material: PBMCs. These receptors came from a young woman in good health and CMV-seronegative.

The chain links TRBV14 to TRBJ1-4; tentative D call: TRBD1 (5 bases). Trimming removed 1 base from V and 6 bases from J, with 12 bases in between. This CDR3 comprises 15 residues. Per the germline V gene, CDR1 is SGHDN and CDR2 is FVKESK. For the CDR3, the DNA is TGTGCCAGCAGCCAAGTCCAGGGATCGTATGAAAAACTGTTTTTT. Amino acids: CASSQVQGSYEKLFF.

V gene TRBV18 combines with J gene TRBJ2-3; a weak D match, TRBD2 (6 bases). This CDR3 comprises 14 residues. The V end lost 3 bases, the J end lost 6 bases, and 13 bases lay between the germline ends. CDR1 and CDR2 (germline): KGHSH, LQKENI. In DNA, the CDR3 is TGTGCCAGCTCACCGACTAGACAGTATGATACGCAGTATTTT. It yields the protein CASSPTRQYDTQYF.

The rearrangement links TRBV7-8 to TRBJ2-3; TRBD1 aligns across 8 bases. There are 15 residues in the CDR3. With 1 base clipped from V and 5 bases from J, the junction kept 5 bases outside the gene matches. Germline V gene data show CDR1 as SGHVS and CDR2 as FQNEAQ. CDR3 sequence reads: CASSLGQGAGDTQYF. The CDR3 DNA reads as TGTGCCAGCAGCTTAGGGCAGGGGGCTGGAGATACGCAGTATTTT.

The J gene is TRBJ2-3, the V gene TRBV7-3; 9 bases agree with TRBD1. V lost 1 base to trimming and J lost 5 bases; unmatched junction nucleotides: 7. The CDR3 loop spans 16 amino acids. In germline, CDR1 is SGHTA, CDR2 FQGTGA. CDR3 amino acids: CASSLRGDRARDTQYF. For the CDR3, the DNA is TGTGCCAGCAGCTTAAGAGGGGACAGGGCGAGAGATACGCAGTATTTT.

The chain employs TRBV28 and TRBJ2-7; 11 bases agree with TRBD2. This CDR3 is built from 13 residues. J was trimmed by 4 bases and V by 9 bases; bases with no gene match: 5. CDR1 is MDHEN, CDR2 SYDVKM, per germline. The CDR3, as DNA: TGTGCCAGTTCTAGCGGGGGGCGATACGAGCAGTACTTC. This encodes CASSSGGRYEQYF.

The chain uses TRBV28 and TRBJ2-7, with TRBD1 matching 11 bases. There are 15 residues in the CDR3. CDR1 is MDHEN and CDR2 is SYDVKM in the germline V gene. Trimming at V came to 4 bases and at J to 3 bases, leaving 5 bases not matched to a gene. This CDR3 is CASSSPGTGGYEQYF. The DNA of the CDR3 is TGTGCCAGCAGTTCCCCCGGGACAGGGGGCTACGAGCAGTACTTC.

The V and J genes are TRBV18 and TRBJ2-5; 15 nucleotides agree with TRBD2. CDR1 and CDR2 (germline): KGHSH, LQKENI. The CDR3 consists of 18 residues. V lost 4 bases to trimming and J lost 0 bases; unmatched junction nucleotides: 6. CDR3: CASSLGLAGGPHQETQYF. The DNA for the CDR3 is TGTGCCAGCTCACTTGGACTAGCGGGGGGGCCTCACCAAGAGACCCAGTACTTC.

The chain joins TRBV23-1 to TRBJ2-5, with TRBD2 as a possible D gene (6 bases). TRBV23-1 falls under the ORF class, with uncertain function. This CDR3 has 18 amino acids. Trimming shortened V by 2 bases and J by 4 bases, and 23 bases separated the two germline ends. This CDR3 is CASSQTTGLQPQGETQYF. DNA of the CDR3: TGCGCCAGCAGTCAAACCACGGGACTTCAACCCCAGGGAGAGACCCAGTACTTC.

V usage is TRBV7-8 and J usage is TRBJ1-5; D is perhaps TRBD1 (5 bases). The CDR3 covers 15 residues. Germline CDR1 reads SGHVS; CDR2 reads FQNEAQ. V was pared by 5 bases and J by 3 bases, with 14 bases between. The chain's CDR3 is CASSPGGGDNQPQHF. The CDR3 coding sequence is TGTGCCAGCAGCCCCGGCGGGGGGGACAATCAGCCCCAGCATTTT.

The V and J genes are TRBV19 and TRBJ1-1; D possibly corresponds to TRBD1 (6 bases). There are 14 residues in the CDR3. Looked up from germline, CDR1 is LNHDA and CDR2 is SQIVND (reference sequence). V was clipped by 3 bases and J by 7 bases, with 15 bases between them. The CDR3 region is CASSILQGKGEAFF. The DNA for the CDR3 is TGTGCCAGTAGTATCCTTCAGGGGAAGGGTGAAGCTTTCTTT.

The CDR3 spells CASSSNQGYEQYF. The CDR3 region has the DNA TGCGCCAGCAGCTCCAATCAGGGTTACGAGCAGTACTTC. This chain uses TRBV5-1 with TRBJ2-7; TRBD1 is a possible D gene (5 bases). CDR1 is SGHRS and CDR2 is YFSETQ in the germline V gene. The CDR3 length is 13 residues. V lost 3 bases to trimming and J lost 4 bases, with 11 bases between them.